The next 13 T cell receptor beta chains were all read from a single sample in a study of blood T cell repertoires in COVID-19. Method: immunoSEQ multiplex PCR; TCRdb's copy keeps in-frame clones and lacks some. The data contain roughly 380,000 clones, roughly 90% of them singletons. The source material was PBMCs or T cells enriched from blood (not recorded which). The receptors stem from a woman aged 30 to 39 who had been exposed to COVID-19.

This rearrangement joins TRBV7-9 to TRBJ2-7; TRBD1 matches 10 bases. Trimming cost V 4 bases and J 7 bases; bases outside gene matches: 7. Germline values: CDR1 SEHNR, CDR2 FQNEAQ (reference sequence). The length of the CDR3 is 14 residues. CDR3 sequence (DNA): TGTGCCAGCAGCTCGGGACAGGGGCCCGTAGAGCAGTACTTC. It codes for CASSSGQGPVEQYF.

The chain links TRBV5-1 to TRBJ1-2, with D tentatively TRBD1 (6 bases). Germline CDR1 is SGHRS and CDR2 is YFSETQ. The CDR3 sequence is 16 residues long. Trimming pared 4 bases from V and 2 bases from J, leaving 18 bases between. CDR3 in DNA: TGCGCCAGCAGCCTGAGTCACGACAGGAAGAACTATGGCTACACCTTC. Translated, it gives CASSLSHDRKNYGYTF.

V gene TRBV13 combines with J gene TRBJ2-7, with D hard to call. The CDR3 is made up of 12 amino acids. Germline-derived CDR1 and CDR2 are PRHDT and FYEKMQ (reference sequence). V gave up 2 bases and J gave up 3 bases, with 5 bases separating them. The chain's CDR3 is CASSLSDYEQYF. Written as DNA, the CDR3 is TGTGCCAGCAGCTTAAGCGACTACGAGCAGTACTTC.

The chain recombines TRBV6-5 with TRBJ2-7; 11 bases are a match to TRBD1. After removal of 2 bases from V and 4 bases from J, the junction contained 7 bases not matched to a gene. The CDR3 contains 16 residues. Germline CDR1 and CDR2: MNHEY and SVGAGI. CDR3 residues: CASSYGGTGGKYEQYF. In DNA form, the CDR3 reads TGTGCCAGCAGTTACGGGGGGACAGGGGGAAAATACGAGCAGTACTTC.

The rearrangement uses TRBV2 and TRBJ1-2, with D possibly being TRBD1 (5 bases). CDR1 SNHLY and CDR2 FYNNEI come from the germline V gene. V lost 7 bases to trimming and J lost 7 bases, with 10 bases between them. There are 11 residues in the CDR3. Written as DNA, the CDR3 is TGTGCCAGCAAGTACGGGGGTGGCTACACCTTC. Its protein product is CASKYGGGYTF.

The CDR3 spells CAWSEAGGQRAIYF. The CDR3, as DNA: TGTGCCTGGAGTGAGGCAGGCGGGCAACGCGCCATATATTTT. The chain links TRBV30 to TRBJ1-3; D gene ambiguous. Germline lookup yields CDR1 GTSNPN and CDR2 SVGIG (reference sequence). The CDR3 is 14 residues long. Trimming pared 1 base from V and 11 bases from J, leaving 18 bases between.

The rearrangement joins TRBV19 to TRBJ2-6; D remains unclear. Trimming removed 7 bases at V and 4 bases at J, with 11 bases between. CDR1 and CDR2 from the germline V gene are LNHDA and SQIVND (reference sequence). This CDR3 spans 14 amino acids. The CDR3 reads CASTPKRGANVLTF. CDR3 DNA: TGTGCCAGTACCCCCAAGAGGGGGGCCAACGTCCTGACTTTC.

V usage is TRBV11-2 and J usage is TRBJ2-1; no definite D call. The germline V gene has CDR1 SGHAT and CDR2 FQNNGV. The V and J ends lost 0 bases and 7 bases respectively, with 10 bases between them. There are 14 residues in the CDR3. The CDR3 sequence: CASSLESGWNEQFF. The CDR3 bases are TGTGCCAGCAGCTTAGAATCAGGATGGAATGAGCAGTTCTTC.

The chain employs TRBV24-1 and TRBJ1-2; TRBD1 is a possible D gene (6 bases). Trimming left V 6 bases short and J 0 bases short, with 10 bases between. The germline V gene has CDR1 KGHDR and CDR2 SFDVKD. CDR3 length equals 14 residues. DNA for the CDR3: TGTGCCACCAGTAGGGACACAGCTAACTATGGCTACACCTTC. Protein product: CATSRDTANYGYTF.

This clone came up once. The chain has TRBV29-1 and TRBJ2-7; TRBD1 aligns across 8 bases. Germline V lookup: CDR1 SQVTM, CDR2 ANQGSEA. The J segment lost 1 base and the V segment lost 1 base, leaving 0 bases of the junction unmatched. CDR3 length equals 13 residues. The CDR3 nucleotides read TGCAGCGTTGAAGGGGACAGGTCCTACGAGCAGTACTTC. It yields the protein CSVEGDRSYEQYF.

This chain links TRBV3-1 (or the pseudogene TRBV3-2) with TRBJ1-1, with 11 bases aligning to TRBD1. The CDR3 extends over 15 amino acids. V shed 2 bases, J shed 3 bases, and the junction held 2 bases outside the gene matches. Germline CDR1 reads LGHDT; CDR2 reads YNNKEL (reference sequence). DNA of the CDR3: TGTGCCAGCAGCCAAAGGGACAGGGGGGACACTGAAGCTTTCTTT. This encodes CASSQRDRGDTEAFF.

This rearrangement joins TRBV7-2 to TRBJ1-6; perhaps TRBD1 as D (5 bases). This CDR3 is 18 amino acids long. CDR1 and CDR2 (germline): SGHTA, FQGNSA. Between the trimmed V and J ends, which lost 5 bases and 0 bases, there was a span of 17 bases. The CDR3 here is CASSPQGRASSYNSPLHF. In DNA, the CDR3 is TGTGCCAGCAGCCCCCAGGGAAGGGCTAGCTCCTATAATTCACCCCTCCACTTT. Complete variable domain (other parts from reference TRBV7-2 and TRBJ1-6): GAGVSQSPSNKVTEKGKDVELRCDPISGHTALYWYRQSLGQGLEFLIYFQGNSAPDKSGLPSDRFSAERTGGSVSTLTIQRTQQEDSAVYLCASSPQGRASSYNSPLHFGNGTRLTVT.

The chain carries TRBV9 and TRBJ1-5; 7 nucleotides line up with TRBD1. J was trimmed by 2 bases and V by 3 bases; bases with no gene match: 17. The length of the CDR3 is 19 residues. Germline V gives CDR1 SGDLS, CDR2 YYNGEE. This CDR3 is CASSAPKEHRGRGNQPQHF. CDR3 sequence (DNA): TGTGCCAGCAGCGCACCCAAAGAACACAGGGGACGGGGCAATCAGCCCCAGCATTTT. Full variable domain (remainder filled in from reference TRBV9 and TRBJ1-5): DSGVTQTPKHLITATGQRVTLRCSPRSGDLSVYWYQQSLDQGLQFLIQYYNGEERAKGNILERFSAQQFPDLHSELNLSSLELGDSALYFCASSAPKEHRGRGNQPQHFGDGTRLSIL.